The following is a TCR beta chain sequence with its context. The antigen remains undetermined. Germline loops: CDR1 LNHDA, CDR2 SQIVND (reference sequence). The V gene end was trimmed by 0 bases and the J gene end by 6 bases; junction bases not matched to a gene: 9. CDR3 size: 17 residues. This entry is derived from a study of T cell repertoires in cytomegalovirus infection. Across the study: The public TCR beta signatures pointed to both CMV infection and matching HLA type.

General study findings and limits: Ex vivo, HLA-C-restricted CMV-specific TCR beta clonotypes prevailed over the rest of the response. Summed frequency of shared TCR beta families picked out CMV carriers who also had the relevant HLA.

TCRdb re-called the reads with MiXCR, one entry per CDR3 protein. The sample gives around 900,000 distinct CDR3 sequences, approximately 31% of which show up once; roughly 12% is in the top ten. V and J are TRBV19 and TRBJ2-1, with 9 bases that match TRBD2. The sequence was collected from a human donor in good health (CMV status not recorded). Some clones in this sample may be carry-over from other donors' samples. Sequenced here: cultured CD8+ T cells from PBMCs, sampled from culture after CMV antigen stimulation. In DNA, the CDR3 is TGTGCCAGTAGTATAGACCCCCGACTAGCGGAAATCAATGAGCAGTTCTTC. It encodes CASSIDPRLAEINEQFF. The complete variable domain, with remaining parts taken from reference TRBV19 and TRBJ2-1, reads DGGITQSPKYLFRKEGQNVTLSCEQNLNHDAMYWYRQDPGQGLRLIYYSQIVNDFQKGDIAEGYSVSREKKESFPLTVTSAQKNPTAFYLCASSIDPRLAEINEQFFGPGTRLTVL.